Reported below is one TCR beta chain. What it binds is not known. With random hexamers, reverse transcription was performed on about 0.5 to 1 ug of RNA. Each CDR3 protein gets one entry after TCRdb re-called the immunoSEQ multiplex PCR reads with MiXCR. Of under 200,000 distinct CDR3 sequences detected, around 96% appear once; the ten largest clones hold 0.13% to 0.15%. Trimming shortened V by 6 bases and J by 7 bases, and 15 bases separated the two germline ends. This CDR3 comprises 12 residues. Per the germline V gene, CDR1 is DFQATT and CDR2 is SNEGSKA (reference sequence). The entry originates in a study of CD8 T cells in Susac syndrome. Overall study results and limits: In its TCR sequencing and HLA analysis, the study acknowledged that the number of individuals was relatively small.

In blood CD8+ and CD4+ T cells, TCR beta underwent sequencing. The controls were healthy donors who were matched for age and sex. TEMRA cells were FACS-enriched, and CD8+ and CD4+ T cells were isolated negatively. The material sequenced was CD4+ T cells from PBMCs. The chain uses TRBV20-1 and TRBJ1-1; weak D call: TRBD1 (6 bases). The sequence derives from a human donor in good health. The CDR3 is CSAPQGWGEAFF. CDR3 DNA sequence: TGCAGTGCCCCACAGGGATGGGGTGAAGCTTTCTTT.